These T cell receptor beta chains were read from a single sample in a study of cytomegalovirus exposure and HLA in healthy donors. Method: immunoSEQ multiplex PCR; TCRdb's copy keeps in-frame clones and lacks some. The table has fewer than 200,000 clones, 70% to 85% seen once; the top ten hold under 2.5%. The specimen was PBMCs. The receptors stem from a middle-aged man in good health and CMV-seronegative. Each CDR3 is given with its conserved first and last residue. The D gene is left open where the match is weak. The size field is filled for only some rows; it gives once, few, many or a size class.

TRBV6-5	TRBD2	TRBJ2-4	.	CASSYGGGSIQYF	TGTGCCAGCAGTTACGGCGGGGGGAGCATTCAGTACTTC
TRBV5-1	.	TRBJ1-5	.	CASSLGAAQPQHF	TGCGCCAGCAGCTTGGGTGCGGCTCAGCCCCAGCATTTT
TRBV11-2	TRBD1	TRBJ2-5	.	CASSSDREETQYF	TGTGCCAGCAGCTCGGACAGGGAAGAGACCCAGTACTTC
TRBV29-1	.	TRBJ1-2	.	CSVVETVDGYTF	TGCAGCGTTGTGGAGACGGTAGATGGCTACACCTTC
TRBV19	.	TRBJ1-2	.	CASSLLLVGGDYGYTF	TGTGCCAGTAGTCTCCTTCTGGTTGGGGGGGACTATGGCTACACCTTC
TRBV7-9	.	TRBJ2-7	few	CASSVNAEAYEQYF	TGTGCCAGCAGCGTCAATGCCGAGGCCTACGAGCAGTACTTC
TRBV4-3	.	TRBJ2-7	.	CASSQVRGSEQYF	TGCGCCAGCAGCCAAGTTCGGGGGAGTGAGCAGTACTTC
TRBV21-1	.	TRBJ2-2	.	CASSKRTTGELFF	TGTGCCAGCAGCAAAAGAACTACCGGGGAGCTGTTTTTT
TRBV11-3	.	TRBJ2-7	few	CASSLGPGEMYEQYF	TGTGCCAGCAGCTTAGGACCGGGAGAGATGTACGAGCAGTACTTC
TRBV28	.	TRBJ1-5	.	CASSLISRVQPQHF	TGTGCCAGCAGTTTAATTTCCAGGGTGCAGCCCCAGCATTTT
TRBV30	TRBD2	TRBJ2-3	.	CAWRVPGLGTDTQYF	TGTGCCTGGAGGGTCCCGGGACTAGGCACAGATACGCAGTATTTT
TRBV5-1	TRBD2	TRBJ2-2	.	CASSGTSGSTGELFF	TGCGCCAGCAGCGGGACTAGCGGGAGCACCGGGGAGCTGTTTTTT
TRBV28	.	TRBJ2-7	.	CASTGTFYEQYF	TGTGCCAGCACCGGGACTTTCTACGAGCAGTACTTC
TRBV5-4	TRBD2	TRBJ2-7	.	CASRSSGDSYEQYF	TGTGCCAGCAGATCCAGCGGGGATTCCTACGAGCAGTACTTC
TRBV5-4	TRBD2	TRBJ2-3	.	CASAKGGLAGGDTQYF	TGTGCCAGCGCAAAGGGGGGACTAGCGGGAGGAGATACGCAGTATTTT
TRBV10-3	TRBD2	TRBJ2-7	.	CAIKEGRGGQYF	TGTGCCATCAAAGAGGGCCGGGGGGGGCAGTACTTC